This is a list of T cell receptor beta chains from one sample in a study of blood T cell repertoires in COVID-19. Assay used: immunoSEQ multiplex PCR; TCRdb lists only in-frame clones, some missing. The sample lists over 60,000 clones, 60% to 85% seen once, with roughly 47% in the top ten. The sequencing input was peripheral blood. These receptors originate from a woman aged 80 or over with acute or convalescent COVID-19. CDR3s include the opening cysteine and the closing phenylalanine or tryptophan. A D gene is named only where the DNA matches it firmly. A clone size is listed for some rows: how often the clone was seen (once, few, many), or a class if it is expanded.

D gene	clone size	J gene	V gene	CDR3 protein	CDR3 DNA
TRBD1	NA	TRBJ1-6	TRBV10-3	CATSRQGNSPLHF	TGTGCCACATCCCGACAGGGTAATTCACCCCTCCACTTT
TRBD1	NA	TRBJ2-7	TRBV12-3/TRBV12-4	CASSAGGNEQYF	TGTGCCAGCAGCGCAGGGGGAAACGAGCAGTACTTC
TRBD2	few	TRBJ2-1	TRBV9	CASSTSGLAGGRGQFF	TGTGCCAGCAGCACCTCGGGACTAGCGGGAGGGCGTGGCCAGTTCTTC
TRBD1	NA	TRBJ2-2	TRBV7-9	CASSFGQVYTGELFF	TGTGCCAGCAGCTTCGGACAGGTTTACACCGGGGAGCTGTTTTTT
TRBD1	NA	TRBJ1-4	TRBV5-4	CASSSWTGKEKLFF	TGTGCCAGCAGCTCCTGGACAGGGAAGGAAAAACTGTTTTTT
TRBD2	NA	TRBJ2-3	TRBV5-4	CASSPPGLAINTQYF	TGTGCCAGCAGCCCTCCCGGACTAGCGATAAATACGCAGTATTTT
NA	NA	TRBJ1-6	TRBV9	CASSVTAANSPLHF	TGTGCCAGCAGCGTAACAGCGGCAAATTCACCCCTCCACTTT
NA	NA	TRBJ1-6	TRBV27	CASSQRTVSSYNSPLHF	TGTGCCAGCAGTCAACGGACAGTGAGCTCCTATAATTCACCCCTCCACTTT
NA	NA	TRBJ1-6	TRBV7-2	CASSSGLIRNSPLHF	TGTGCCAGCAGCTCTGGACTCATCCGTAATTCACCCCTCCACTTT
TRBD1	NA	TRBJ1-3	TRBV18	CASSPVHHRDRGIGNTIYF	TGTGCCAGCTCACCAGTTCATCACCGGGACAGGGGAATCGGAAACACCATATATTTT
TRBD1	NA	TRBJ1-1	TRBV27	CASSLSPGQGPTEAFF	TGTGCCAGCAGTTTATCACCGGGACAGGGACCAACTGAAGCTTTCTTT
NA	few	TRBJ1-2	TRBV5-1	CATRGGANYGYTF	TGCGCCACGCGGGGGGGAGCTAACTATGGCTACACCTTC
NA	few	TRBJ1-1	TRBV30	CAWSPRLGAFF	TGTGCCTGGAGCCCCAGGTTGGGCGCTTTCTTT
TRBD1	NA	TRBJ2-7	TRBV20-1	CSAVDRVQQYF	TGCAGTGCGGTAGACAGGGTGCAGCAGTACTTC
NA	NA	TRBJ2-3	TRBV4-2	CASSQGRGTDTQYF	TGTGCCAGCAGCCAAGGCAGGGGCACAGATACGCAGTATTTT
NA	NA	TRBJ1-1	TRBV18	CASSPRGGRERTEAFF	TGTGCCAGCTCACCTCGGGGAGGAAGGGAGCGGACTGAAGCTTTCTTT
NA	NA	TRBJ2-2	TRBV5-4	CASSDPRVSAGELFF	TGTGCCAGCTCTGACCCCAGGGTGTCTGCCGGGGAGCTGTTTTTT
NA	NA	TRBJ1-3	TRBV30	CAWSGPGRAMNTIYF	TGTGCCTGGAGTGGCCCCGGGCGGGCTATGAACACCATATATTTT
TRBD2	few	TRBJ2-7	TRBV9	CASSVPARSGSGYEQYF	TGTGCCAGCAGCGTGCCGGCCCGTAGCGGGAGTGGGTACGAGCAGTACTTC
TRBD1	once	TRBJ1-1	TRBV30	CAWSVDSGGAAEAFF	TGTGCCTGGAGTGTTGACTCAGGGGGCGCGGCCGAAGCTTTCTTT
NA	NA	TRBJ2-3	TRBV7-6	CASSLGTPLTTDTQYF	TGTGCCAGCAGCTTGGGGACTCCGCTTACCACAGATACGCAGTATTTT
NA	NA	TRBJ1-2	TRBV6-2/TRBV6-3	CASSYQQNYGYTF	TGTGCCAGCAGTTACCAACAGAACTATGGCTACACCTTC
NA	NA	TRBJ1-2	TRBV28	CASRSTGHSNYGYTF	TGTGCCAGCAGGAGCACAGGGCATTCTAACTATGGCTACACCTTC
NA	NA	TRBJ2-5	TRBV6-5	CASGWQAGETQYF	TGTGCCAGCGGGTGGCAGGCCGGAGAGACCCAGTACTTC
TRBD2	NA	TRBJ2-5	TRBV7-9	CASSPGLAGGQETQYF	TGTGCCAGCAGCCCCGGACTAGCGGGTGGGCAGGAGACCCAGTACTTC
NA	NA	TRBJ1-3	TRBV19	CASSIGPSSGNTIYF	TGTGCCAGTAGTATAGGACCTAGCTCTGGAAACACCATATATTTT
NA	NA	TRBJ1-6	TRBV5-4	CASSSELGHSPLHF	TGTGCCAGCAGCTCTGAGCTGGGCCATTCACCCCTCCACTTT
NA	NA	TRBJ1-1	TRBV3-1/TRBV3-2	CASSQGTGMNTEAFF	TGTGCCAGCAGCCAGGGTACGGGGATGAACACTGAAGCTTTCTTT
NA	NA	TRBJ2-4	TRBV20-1	CSARVREHFYF	TGCAGTGCTAGAGTTCGGGAGCACTTCTACTTC
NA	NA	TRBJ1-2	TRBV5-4	CASSLTDVANYGYTF	TGTGCCAGCAGCTTGACAGACGTGGCGAACTATGGCTACACCTTC
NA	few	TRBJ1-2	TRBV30	CAWSGGVSIDYGYTF	TGTGCCTGGAGTGGCGGGGTCTCCATCGACTATGGCTACACCTTC
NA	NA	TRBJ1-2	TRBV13	CASSFGGGANYGYTF	TGTGCCAGCAGCTTCGGCGGAGGGGCTAACTATGGCTACACCTTC
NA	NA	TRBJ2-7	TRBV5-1	CASSPRPHSGAYEQYF	TGCGCCAGCAGTCCCAGGCCCCATTCGGGGGCCTACGAGCAGTACTTC
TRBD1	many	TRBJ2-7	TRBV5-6	CASSSPGTGEIEQYF	TGTGCCAGCAGCTCCCCCGGGACAGGGGAGATCGAGCAGTACTTC
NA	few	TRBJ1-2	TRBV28	CASSSTGFNYGYTF	TGTGCCAGCAGTTCCACAGGATTCAACTATGGCTACACCTTC
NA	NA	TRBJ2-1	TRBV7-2	CASSLAGPGVGEQFF	TGTGCCAGCAGCTTAGCGGGACCGGGAGTAGGTGAGCAGTTCTTC
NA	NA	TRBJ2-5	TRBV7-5	CARSLAGGGETQYF	TGTGCCAGAAGCTTAGCGGGAGGAGGTGAGACCCAGTACTTC
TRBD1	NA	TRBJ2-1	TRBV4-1	CASSQDLIGTGDLNEQFF	TGCGCCAGCAGCCAAGATCTTATAGGGACAGGGGACCTCAATGAGCAGTTCTTC
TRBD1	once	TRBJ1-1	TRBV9	CASSPDRASEAFF	TGTGCCAGCAGCCCCGACAGGGCCTCTGAAGCTTTCTTT
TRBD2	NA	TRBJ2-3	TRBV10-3	CAISPGTSGSNADTQYF	TGTGCCATCAGCCCGGGGACTAGCGGGAGTAACGCAGATACGCAGTATTTT
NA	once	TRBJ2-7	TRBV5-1	CASSPEGNSYEQYF	TGCGCCAGCAGCCCCGAGGGAAACTCCTACGAGCAGTACTTC
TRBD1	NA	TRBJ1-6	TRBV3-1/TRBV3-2	CASSPSPGQGSPLHF	TGTGCCAGCAGCCCATCCCCGGGACAGGGATCACCCCTCCACTTT
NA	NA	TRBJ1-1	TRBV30	CAWRKGLPTTEAFF	TGTGCCTGGAGGAAGGGACTCCCAACAACTGAAGCTTTCTTT
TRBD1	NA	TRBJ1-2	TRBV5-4	CASSFGQGDSGYTF	TGTGCCAGCAGCTTCGGACAGGGGGACAGTGGCTACACCTTC
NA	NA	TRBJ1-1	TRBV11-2	CASRHGAHEAFF	TGTGCCAGCAGGCATGGGGCCCATGAAGCTTTCTTT
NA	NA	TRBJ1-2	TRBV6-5	CASTPSWPNNYGYTF	TGTGCCAGCACCCCATCTTGGCCGAATAACTATGGCTACACCTTC
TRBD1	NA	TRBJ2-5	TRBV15	CATSRDGGIRPGGETQYF	TGTGCCACCAGCAGAGATGGCGGAATTAGGCCAGGGGGAGAGACCCAGTACTTC
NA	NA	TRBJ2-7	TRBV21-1	CASSKLDCDYEQYF	TGTGCCAGCAGCAAATTAGACTGCGACTACGAGCAGTACTTC
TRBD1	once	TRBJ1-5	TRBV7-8	CASSTDRADSNQPQHF	TGTGCCAGCAGCACGGACAGGGCTGATAGCAATCAGCCCCAGCATTTT
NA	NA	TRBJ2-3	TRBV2	CASSGLGRVDTQYF	TGTGCCAGCAGTGGGCTAGGGCGGGTAGATACGCAGTATTTT
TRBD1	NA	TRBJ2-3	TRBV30	CAWTGGGTDTQYF	TGTGCCTGGACAGGGGGAGGCACAGATACGCAGTATTTT
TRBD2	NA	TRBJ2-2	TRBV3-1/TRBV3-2	CASSPRSSGRFGGELFF	TGTGCCAGCAGCCCACGGTCCAGCGGGAGGTTCGGAGGGGAGCTGTTTTTT
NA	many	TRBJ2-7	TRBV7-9	CASSLARGSGHYEQYF	TGTGCCAGCAGCTTAGCGCGAGGTAGCGGTCATTACGAGCAGTACTTC
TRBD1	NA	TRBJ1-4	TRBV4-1	CASSTRTGTATNEKLFF	TGCGCCAGCAGCACCCGGACAGGAACCGCAACTAATGAAAAACTGTTTTTT
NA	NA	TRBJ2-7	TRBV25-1	CASLGGGTASYEQYF	TGTGCCAGCCTTGGAGGCGGGACAGCCTCCTACGAGCAGTACTTC
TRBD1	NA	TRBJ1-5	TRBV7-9	CASSSAGGNQPQHF	TGTGCCAGCAGCTCCGCAGGGGGAAATCAGCCCCAGCATTTT
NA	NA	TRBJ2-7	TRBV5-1	CASSLELGPTYEQYF	TGCGCCAGCAGCTTGGAGCTGGGCCCCACCTACGAGCAGTACTTC
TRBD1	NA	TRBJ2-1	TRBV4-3	CASSQVWGQGIYNEQFF	TGCGCCAGCAGCCAAGTCTGGGGACAGGGGATTTACAATGAGCAGTTCTTC